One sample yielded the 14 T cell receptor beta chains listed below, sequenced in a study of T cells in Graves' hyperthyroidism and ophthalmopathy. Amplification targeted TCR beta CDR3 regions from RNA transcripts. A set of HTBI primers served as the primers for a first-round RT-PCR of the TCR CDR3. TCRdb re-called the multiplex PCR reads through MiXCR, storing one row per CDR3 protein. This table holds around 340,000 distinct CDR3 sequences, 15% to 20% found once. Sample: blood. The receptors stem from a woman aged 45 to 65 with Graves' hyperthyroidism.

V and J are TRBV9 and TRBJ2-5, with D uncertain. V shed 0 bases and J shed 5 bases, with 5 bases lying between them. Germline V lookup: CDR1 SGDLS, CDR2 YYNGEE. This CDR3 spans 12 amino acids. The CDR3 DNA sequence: TGTGCCAGCAGCGTAGGAGATGAGACCCAGTACTTC. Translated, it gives CASSVGDETQYF.

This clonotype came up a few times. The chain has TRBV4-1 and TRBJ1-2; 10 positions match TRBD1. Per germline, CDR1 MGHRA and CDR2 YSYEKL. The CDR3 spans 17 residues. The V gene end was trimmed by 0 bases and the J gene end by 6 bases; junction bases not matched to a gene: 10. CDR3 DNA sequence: TGCGCCAGCAGCCAAGAATGGGGACAGGGGCGGCTGGATGGCTACACCTTC. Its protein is CASSQEWGQGRLDGYTF.

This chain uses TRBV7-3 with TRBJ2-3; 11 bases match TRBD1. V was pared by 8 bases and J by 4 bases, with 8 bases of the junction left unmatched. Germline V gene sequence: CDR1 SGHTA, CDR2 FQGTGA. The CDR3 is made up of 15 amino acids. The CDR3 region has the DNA TGTGCCAGCGCCGAATCGGGACAGGGGGCAGATACGCAGTATTTT. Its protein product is CASAESGQGADTQYF.

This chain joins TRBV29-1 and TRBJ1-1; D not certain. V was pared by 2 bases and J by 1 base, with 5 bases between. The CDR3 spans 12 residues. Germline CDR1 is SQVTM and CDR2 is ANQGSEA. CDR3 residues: CSVETSNTEAFF. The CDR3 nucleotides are TGCAGCGTTGAAACGTCGAACACTGAAGCTTTCTTT.

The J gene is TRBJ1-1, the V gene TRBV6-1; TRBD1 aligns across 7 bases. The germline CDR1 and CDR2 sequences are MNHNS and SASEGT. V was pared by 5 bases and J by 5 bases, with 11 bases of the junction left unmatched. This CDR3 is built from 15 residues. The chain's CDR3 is CASSRQGFRRTEAFF. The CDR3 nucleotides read TGTGCCAGCAGTCGACAGGGATTTCGGCGGACTGAAGCTTTCTTT.

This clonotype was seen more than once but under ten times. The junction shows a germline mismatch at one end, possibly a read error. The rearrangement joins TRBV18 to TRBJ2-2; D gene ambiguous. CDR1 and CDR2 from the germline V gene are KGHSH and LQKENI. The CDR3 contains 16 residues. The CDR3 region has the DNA TGTGTCAGCTCACCATTAACCAACGCGAACACCGGGGAGCTGTTTTTT. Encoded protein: CVSSPLTNANTGELFF.

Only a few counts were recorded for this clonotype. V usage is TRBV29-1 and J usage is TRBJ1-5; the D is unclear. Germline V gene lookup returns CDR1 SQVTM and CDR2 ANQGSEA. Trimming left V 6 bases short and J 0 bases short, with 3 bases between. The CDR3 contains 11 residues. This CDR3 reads CSVGSNQPQHF. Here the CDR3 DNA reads TGCAGCGTGGGTAGCAATCAGCCCCAGCATTTT.

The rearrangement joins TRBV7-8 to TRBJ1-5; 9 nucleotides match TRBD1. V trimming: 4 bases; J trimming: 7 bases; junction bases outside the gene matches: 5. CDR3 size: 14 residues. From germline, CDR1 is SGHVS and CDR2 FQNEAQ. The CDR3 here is CASSSDRGEQPQHF. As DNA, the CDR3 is TGTGCCAGCAGCTCCGACAGGGGGGAGCAGCCCCAGCATTTT.

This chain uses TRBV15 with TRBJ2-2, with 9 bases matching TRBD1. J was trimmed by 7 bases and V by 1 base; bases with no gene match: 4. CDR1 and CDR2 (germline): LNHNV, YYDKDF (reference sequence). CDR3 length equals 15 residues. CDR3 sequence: CATSRAGTGFGELFF. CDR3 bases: TGTGCCACCAGCAGAGCCGGGACAGGGTTCGGGGAGCTGTTTTTT.

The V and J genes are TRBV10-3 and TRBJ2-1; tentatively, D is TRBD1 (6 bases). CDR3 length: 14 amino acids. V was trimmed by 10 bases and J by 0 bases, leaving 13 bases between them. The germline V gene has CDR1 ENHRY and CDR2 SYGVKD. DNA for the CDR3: TGTGCCACCGAGGGGGACGGCTCCTACAATGAGCAGTTCTTC. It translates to CATEGDGSYNEQFF.

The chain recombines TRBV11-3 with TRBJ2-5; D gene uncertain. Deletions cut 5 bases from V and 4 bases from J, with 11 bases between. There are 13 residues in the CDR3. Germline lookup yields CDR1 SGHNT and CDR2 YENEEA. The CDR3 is CASSKGQRETQYF. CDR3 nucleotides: TGTGCCAGCAGCAAAGGGCAGCGAGAGACCCAGTACTTC.

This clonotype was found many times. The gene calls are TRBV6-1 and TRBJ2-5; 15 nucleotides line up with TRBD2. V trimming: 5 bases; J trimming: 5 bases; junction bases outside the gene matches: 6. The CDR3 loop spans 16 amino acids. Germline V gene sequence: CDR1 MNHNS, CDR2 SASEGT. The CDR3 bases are TGTGCCAGCAGTTTAGGGACTAGCGGGGGGTGGGAGACCCAGTACTTC. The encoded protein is CASSLGTSGGWETQYF.

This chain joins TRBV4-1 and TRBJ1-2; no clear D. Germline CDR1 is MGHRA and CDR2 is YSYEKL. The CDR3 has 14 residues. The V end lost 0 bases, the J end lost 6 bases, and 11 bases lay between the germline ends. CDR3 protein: CASSQEASADGYTF. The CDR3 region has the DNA TGCGCCAGCAGCCAAGAAGCGAGCGCCGATGGCTACACCTTC.

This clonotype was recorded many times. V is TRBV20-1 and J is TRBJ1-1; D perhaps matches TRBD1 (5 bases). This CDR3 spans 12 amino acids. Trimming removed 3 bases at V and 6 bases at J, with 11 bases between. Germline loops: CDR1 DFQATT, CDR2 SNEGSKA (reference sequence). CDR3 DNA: TGCAGTGCTAGGATTCAGGGCGCTGAAGCTTTCTTT. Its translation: CSARIQGAEAFF.